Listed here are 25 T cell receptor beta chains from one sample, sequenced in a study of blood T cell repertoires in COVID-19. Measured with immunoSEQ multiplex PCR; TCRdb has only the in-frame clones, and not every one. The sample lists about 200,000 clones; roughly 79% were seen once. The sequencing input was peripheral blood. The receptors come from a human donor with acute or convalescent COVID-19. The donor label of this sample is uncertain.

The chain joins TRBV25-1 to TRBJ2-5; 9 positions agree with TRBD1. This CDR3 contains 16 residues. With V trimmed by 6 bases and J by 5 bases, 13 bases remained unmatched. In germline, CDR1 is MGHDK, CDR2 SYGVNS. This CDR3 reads CASSLNAGTGWETQYF. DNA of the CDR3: TGTGCCAGCAGCCTAAATGCCGGGACAGGGTGGGAGACCCAGTACTTC.

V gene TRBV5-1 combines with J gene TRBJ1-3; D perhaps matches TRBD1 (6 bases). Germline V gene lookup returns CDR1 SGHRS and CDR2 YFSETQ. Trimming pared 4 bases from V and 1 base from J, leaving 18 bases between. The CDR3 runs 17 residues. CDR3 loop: CASSPFAGAGSGNTIYF. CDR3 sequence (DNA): TGCGCCAGCAGCCCCTTCGCGGGGGCCGGATCTGGAAACACCATATATTTT.

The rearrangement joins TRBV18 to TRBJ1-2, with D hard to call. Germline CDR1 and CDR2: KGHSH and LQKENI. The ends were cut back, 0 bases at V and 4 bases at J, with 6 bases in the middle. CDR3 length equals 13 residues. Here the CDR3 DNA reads TGTGCCAGCTCACCACCCGACATCTATGGCTACACCTTC. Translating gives CASSPPDIYGYTF.

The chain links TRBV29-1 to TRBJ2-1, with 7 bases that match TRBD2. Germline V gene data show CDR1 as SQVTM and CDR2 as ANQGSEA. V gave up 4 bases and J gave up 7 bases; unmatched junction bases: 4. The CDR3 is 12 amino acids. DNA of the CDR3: TGCAGCGTTGCCCGCGGGAGTAATGAGCAGTTCTTC. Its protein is CSVARGSNEQFF.

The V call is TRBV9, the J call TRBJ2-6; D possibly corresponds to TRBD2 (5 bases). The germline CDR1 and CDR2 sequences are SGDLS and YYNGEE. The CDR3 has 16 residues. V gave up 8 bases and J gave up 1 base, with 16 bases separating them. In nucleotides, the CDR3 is TGTGCCAGTTCCCTGAGGGCGTCGTCTGGGGCCAACGTCCTGACTTTC. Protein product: CASSLRASSGANVLTF.

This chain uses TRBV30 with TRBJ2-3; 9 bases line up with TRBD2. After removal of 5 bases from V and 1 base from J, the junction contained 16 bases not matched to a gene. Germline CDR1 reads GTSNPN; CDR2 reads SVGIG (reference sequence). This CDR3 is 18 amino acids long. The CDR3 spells CAWGSSPSGTKGTDTQYF. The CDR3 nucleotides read TGTGCCTGGGGGTCAAGTCCTAGCGGGACTAAAGGCACAGATACGCAGTATTTT.

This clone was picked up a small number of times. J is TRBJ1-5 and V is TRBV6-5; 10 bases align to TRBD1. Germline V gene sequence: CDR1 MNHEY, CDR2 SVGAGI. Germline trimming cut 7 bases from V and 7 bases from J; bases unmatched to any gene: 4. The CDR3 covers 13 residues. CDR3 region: CASIGTGDQPQHF. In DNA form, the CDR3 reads TGTGCCAGCATCGGGACAGGGGACCAGCCCCAGCATTTT.

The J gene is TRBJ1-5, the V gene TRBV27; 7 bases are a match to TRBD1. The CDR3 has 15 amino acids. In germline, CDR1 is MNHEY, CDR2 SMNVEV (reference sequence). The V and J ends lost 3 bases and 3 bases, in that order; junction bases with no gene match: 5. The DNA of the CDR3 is TGTGCCAGCAGTTTTTCGACAGGGTCCAATCAGCCCCAGCATTTT. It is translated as CASSFSTGSNQPQHF.

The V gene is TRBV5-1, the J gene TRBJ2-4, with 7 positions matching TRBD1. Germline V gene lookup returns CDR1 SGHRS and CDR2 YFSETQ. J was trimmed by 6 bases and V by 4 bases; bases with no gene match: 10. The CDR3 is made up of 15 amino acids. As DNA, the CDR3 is TGCGCCAGCAGCAAGACAGGGCCCCTCGGAAACATTCAGTACTTC. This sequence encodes CASSKTGPLGNIQYF.

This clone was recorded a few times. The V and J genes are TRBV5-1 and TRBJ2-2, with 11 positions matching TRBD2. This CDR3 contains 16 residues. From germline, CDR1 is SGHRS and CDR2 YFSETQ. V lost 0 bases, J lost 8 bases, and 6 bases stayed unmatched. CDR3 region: CASSLAETSGKGELFF. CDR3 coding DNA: TGCGCCAGCAGCTTGGCAGAGACTAGCGGGAAGGGGGAGCTGTTTTTT. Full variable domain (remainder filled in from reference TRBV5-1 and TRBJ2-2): KAGVTQTPRYLIKTRGQQVTLSCSPISGHRSVSWYQQTPGQGLQFLFEYFSETQRNKGNFPGRFSGRQFSNSRSEMNVSTLELGDSALYLCASSLAETSGKGELFFGEGSRLTVL.

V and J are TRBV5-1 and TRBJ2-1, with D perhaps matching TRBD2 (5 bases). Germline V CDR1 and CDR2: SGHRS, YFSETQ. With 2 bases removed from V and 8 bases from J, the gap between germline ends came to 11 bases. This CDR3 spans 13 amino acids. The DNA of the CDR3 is TGCGCCAGCAGCTTTAGAGCCGGGGATGAGCAGTTCTTC. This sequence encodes CASSFRAGDEQFF.

CDR3 sequence (DNA): TGTGCCAGCAGTGATCCTTCCGGGACAGAGATATTCGGGGAGCTGTTTTTT. Protein: CASSDPSGTEIFGELFF. The V gene is TRBV6-1, the J gene TRBJ2-2; 7 positions match TRBD1. The V gene end was trimmed by 3 bases and the J gene end by 7 bases; junction bases not matched to a gene: 14. Germline CDR1 and CDR2: MNHNS and SASEGT. CDR3 length: 17 residues.

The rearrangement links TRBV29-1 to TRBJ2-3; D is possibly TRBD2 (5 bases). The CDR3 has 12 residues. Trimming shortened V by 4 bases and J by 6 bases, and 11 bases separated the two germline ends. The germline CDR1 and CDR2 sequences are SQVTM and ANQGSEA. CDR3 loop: CSVGGLGDTQYF. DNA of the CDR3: TGCAGCGTTGGAGGGCTCGGGGATACGCAGTATTTT.

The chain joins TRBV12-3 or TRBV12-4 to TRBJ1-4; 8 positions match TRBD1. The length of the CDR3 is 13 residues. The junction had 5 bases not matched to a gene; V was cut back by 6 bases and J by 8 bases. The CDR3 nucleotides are TGTGCCAGCAGACCCGGGACAGGAGAAAAACTGTTTTTT. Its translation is CASRPGTGEKLFF.

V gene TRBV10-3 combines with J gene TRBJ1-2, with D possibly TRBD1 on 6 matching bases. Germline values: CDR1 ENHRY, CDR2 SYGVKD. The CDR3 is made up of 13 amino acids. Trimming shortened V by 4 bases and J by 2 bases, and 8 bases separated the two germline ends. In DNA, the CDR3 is TGTGCCATCAGTGTACAGGGCAACTATGGCTACACCTTC. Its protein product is CAISVQGNYGYTF.

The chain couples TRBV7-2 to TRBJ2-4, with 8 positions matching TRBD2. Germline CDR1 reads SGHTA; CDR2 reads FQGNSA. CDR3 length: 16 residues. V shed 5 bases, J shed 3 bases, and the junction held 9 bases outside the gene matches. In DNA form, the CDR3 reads TGTGCCAGCAGCCAAAATAGCGGGAACGGCAAAAACATTCAGTACTTC. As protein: CASSQNSGNGKNIQYF.

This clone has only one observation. DNA of the CDR3: TGCGCCAGCAGCTTACAGGGGTCTTACACTGAAGCTTTCTTT. Translated: CASSLQGSYTEAFF. The V gene is TRBV5-1, the J gene TRBJ1-1; 7 positions match TRBD1. This CDR3 spans 14 amino acids. Germline-derived CDR1 and CDR2 are SGHRS and YFSETQ. The J segment lost 3 bases and the V segment lost 2 bases, leaving 4 bases of the junction unmatched.

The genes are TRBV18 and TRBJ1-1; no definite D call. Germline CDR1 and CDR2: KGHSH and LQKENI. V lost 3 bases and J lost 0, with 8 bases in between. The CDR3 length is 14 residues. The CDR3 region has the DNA TGTGCCAGCTCACCGGGCAGGATGAACACTGAAGCTTTCTTT. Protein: CASSPGRMNTEAFF. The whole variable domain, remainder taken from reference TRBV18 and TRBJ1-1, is NAGVMQNPRHLVRRRGQEARLRCSPMKGHSHVYWYRQLPEEGLKFMVYLQKENIIDESGMPKERFSAEFPKEGPSILRIQQVVRGDSAAYFCASSPGRMNTEAFFGQGTRLTVV.

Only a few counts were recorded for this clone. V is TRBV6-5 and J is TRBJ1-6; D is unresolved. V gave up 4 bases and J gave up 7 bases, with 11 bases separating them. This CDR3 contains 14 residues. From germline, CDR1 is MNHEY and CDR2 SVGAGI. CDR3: CASSSWEDNSPLHF. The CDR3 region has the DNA TGTGCCAGCAGTTCCTGGGAGGACAATTCACCCCTCCACTTT.

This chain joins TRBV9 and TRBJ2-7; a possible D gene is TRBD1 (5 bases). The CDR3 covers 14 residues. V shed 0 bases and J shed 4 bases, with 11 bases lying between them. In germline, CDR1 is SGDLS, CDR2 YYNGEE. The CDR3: CASSVAGAFYEQYF. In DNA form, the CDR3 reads TGTGCCAGCAGCGTAGCTGGGGCTTTTTACGAGCAGTACTTC.

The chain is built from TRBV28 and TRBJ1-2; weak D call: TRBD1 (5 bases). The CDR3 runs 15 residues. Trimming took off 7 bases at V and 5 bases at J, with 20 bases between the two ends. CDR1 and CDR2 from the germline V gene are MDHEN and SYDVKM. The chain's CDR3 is CASTLRDSQAYGYTF. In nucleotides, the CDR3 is TGTGCCAGCACCCTCCGTGACAGTCAGGCGTATGGCTACACCTTC.

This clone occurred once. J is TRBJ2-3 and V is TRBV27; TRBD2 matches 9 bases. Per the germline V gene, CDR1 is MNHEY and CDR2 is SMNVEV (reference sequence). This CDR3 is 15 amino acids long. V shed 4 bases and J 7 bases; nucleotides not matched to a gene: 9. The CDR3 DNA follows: TGTGCCAGCAGTTCACCGGGACTAGCTGTGAATACGCAGTATTTT. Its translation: CASSSPGLAVNTQYF.

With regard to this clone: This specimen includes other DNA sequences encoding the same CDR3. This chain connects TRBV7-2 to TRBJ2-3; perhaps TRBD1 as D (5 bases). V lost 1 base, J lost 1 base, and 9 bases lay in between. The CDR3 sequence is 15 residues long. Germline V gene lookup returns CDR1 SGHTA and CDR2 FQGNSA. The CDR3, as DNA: TGTGCCAGCAGCTTAGTGGGCAGGGGCACAGATACGCAGTATTTT. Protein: CASSLVGRGTDTQYF.

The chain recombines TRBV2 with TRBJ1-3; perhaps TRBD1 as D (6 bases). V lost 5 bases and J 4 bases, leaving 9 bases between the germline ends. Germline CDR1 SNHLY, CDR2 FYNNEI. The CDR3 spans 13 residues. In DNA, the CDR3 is TGTGCCAGCAGTAACAGGGTGGGAAACACCATATATTTT. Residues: CASSNRVGNTIYF.

The CDR3: CASTPSDGIGYTF. CDR3 bases: TGTGCCAGCACCCCTTCGGACGGGATTGGCTACACCTTC. This sequence joins TRBV6-5 and TRBJ1-2; D gene uncertain. Germline assignment: CDR1 MNHEY and CDR2 SVGAGI. The V end lost 7 bases, the J end lost 7 bases, and 16 bases lay between the germline ends. This CDR3 comprises 13 residues.